This T cell receptor (beta chain) derives from a study of blood T cell repertoires in COVID-19. Whole-study context: Samples came from the United States, Italy and Spain, spanning acute and convalescent COVID-19. From T cells, B-cell-depleted T cells, or PBMCs came the material, which was cDNA or gDNA.

Per the original methods: Nucleated cell number was recorded as an estimate derived from reference gene primer amplification. TCRdb's table, derived via immunoSEQ multiplex PCR, lists solely in-frame clones and lacks some. Clonal size and the V and J genes are those of that table, whereas D and trimming came from the DNA. The sample carries fewer than 250,000 clones, about nine tenths recorded once. The V end lost 7 bases, the J end lost 7 bases, and 14 bases lay between the germline ends. Germline CDR1 and CDR2: LNHDA and SQIVND (reference sequence). This CDR3 has 13 residues. Material: peripheral blood. The TCR originated in a man in his fifties with acute or convalescent COVID-19. The chain has TRBV19 and TRBJ1-5; D is unclear. The CDR3 protein is CASTAQAGQPQHF. The CDR3 region has the DNA TGTGCCAGTACAGCCCAGGCGGGGCAGCCCCAGCATTTT.